This passage covers 13 T cell receptor beta chains from one sample sequenced in a study of patients and donors after allogeneic stem cell transplantation. TCRdb reanalysed the RT-PCR reads using MiXCR and keeps one entry per CDR3 protein. The table records 150,000 to 200,000 distinct CDR3 sequences, roughly 30% of them present only once. The specimen sequenced was blood, either unsorted or a sorted T cell fraction (not recorded which). These receptors were collected from a human donor who was either an allogeneic HSCT recipient or a stem cell or donor lymphocyte infusion donor (not recorded which). It is not recorded whose cells these are; they may come from a transplant donor.

This clonotype has a handful of counts. V gene TRBV29-1 combines with J gene TRBJ2-5; 7 nucleotides align to TRBD2. The CDR3 consists of 15 residues. CDR1 SQVTM and CDR2 ANQGSEA come from the germline V gene. With V trimmed by 4 bases and J by 0 bases, 8 bases remained unmatched. The CDR3 bases are TGCAGCGTTGCGGCCAGCGGGGCCTACCAAGAGACCCAGTACTTC. Residues: CSVAASGAYQETQYF.

This clonotype was counted ten times or more. The V gene is TRBV7-8, the J gene TRBJ1-1; 8 nucleotides align to TRBD1. Trimming cost V 5 bases and J 8 bases; bases outside gene matches: 4. CDR3 length equals 12 residues. Germline V gene lookup returns CDR1 SGHVS and CDR2 FQNEAQ. This chain's CDR3 is CASSRDRREAFF. DNA of the CDR3: TGTGCCAGCAGCCGGGACAGGAGAGAAGCTTTCTTT.

This rearrangement joins TRBV20-1 to TRBJ2-1; 11 nucleotides align to TRBD2. Germline lookup yields CDR1 DFQATT and CDR2 SNEGSKA (reference sequence). This CDR3 has 16 amino acids. V lost 1 base to trimming and J lost 6 bases; unmatched junction nucleotides: 8. The CDR3 region is CSARATTSGSFNEQFF. CDR3 coding DNA: TGCAGTGCTAGAGCAACAACTAGCGGGAGCTTCAATGAGCAGTTCTTC.

The chain is built from TRBV10-3 and TRBJ2-3; D remains ambiguous. This CDR3 region has 16 residues. Between the trimmed V and J ends, which lost 0 bases and 1 base, there was a span of 11 bases. Germline values: CDR1 ENHRY, CDR2 SYGVKD. The CDR3 loop is CAISESPTIGTDTQYF. The CDR3 coding sequence is TGTGCCATCAGTGAGTCGCCTACTATAGGCACAGATACGCAGTATTTT.

V is TRBV12-3 or TRBV12-4 and J is TRBJ2-7; no reliable D call. V lost 1 base, J lost 7 bases, and 8 bases lay in between. CDR3 length: 12 amino acids. CDR3 DNA: TGTGCCAGCAGTTTAGGCCCCTGGGAGCAGTACTTC. Protein sequence: CASSLGPWEQYF.

This sequence joins TRBV27 and TRBJ1-6; D possibly corresponds to TRBD1 (5 bases). The CDR3 is 14 amino acids. Germline assignment: CDR1 MNHEY and CDR2 SMNVEV (reference sequence). Trimming took off 5 bases at V and 10 bases at J, with 15 bases between the two ends. CDR3 loop: CASSPTRGVSPLHF. In DNA form, the CDR3 reads TGTGCCAGCAGTCCAACGAGAGGGGTGTCACCCCTCCACTTT.

The chain employs TRBV4-2 and TRBJ2-1; D gene ambiguous. In germline, CDR1 is LGHNA, CDR2 YNFKEQ. Trimming pared 11 bases from V and 0 bases from J, leaving 8 bases between. The CDR3 is made up of 12 amino acids. CDR3 sequence (DNA): TGTGCCTACCTCGTCTCCTACAATGAGCAGTTCTTC. Translation gives CAYLVSYNEQFF.

This clonotype was counted many times. V gene TRBV12-3 or TRBV12-4 combines with J gene TRBJ2-1; D call uncertain. The CDR3 consists of 14 residues. Trimming removed 0 bases at V and 6 bases at J, with 9 bases between. The CDR3 nucleotides read TGTGCCAGCAGTTTAGCGGCGCGAACCAATGAGCAGTTCTTC. Amino acids: CASSLAARTNEQFF.

V gene TRBV28 combines with J gene TRBJ2-5; either TRBD1 or TRBD2 may fit D (5 bases each). The CDR3 loop spans 13 amino acids. Between the trimmed V and J ends, which lost 7 bases and 5 bases, there was a span of 14 bases. CDR1 and CDR2 (germline): MDHEN, SYDVKM. The CDR3 is CASKIRGAETQYF. The CDR3 DNA is TGTGCCAGCAAAATAAGGGGAGCCGAGACCCAGTACTTC. The whole variable domain, remainder taken from reference TRBV28 and TRBJ2-5, is DVKVTQSSRYLVKRTGEKVFLECVQDMDHENMFWYRQDPGLGLRLIYFSYDVKMKEKGDIPEGYSVSREKKERFSLILESASTNQTSMYLCASKIRGAETQYFGPGTRLLVL.

This clonotype was seen more than once but under ten times. This chain joins TRBV6-5 and TRBJ2-7; D remains ambiguous. The CDR3 length is 14 residues. CDR1 and CDR2 from the germline V gene are MNHEY and SVGAGI. V lost 6 bases and J 2 bases, leaving 14 bases between the germline ends. CDR3 in amino acids: CASRPFFPPYEQYF. In DNA form, the CDR3 reads TGTGCCAGCAGACCCTTCTTCCCACCCTACGAGCAGTACTTC.

J is TRBJ2-1 and V is TRBV5-1; possible D gene TRBD1, 5 bases. This CDR3 has 12 amino acids. Trimming took off 4 bases at V and 6 bases at J, with 8 bases between the two ends. CDR1 is SGHRS, CDR2 YFSETQ, per germline. The CDR3 DNA reads as TGCGCCAGCAGCCCCGACAGCAATGAGCAGTTCTTC. Protein: CASSPDSNEQFF.

The CDR3 loop is CASSLRGASGTYEQYF. The CDR3 DNA sequence: TGTGCCAGCTCCCTCCGAGGGGCTAGCGGTACCTACGAGCAGTACTTC. The chain carries TRBV6-5 and TRBJ2-7; 7 nucleotides agree with TRBD2. Germline CDR1 is MNHEY and CDR2 is SVGAGI. Losses at the gene ends were 8 bases for V and 2 bases for J; bases not matched to a gene: 15. The CDR3 covers 16 residues.

This clonotype was seen a handful of times. V is TRBV11-2 and J is TRBJ1-2; D might be TRBD1 (5 bases). This CDR3 contains 13 residues. Germline V lookup: CDR1 SGHAT, CDR2 FQNNGV. V was clipped by 5 bases and J by 2 bases, with 9 bases between them. CDR3 nucleotides: TGTGCCAGCAGCATGGGACCGAACTATGGCTACACCTTC. It yields the protein CASSMGPNYGYTF.